This T cell receptor (beta chain) was recovered during a study of cytotoxic CD8 clonotypes in ibrutinib-treated CLL. Study at large: There were about a dozen relapsed/refractory patients and some 15 treatment-naive patients, and some 18 were IGHV unmutated.

Study-wide results and caveats: Whereas clonality rose at ibrutinib response, it declined toward baseline at progression. Sustained-remission and progressing patients' sampling times differed.

TCRdb's table, derived via immunoSEQ multiplex PCR, lists solely in-frame clones and lacks some. The sample contains 250,000 to 350,000 clones, approximately 76% of which appear only once. Germline V gene data show CDR1 as SQVTM and CDR2 as ANQGSEA. With 4 bases clipped from V and 3 bases from J, the junction kept 7 bases outside the gene matches. This CDR3 is 14 amino acids long. For TCR beta libraries, roughly 1.9 micrograms of genomic DNA were obtained from cryopreserved PBMCs. Concerning this clone: Its matching antigen is unknown.

The sample was PBMCs, taken at disease progression, from a patient treated with ibrutinib. This TCR was sampled from a human donor with chronic lymphocytic leukemia. The chain links TRBV29-1 to TRBJ2-7, with 9 bases that match TRBD2. The CDR3 is CSVGSSGSVYEQYF. CDR3 in DNA: TGCAGCGTTGGTAGTAGCGGGAGTGTCTACGAGCAGTACTTC.